This T cell receptor beta chain came from a study of cytomegalovirus exposure and HLA in healthy donors. The germline gives CDR1 SGHRS, CDR2 YFSETQ. V was cut by 0 bases and J by 5 bases, with 8 bases left in between. The CDR3 contains 13 residues. 60 Vbeta and 13 Jbeta primers were used in PCR. Original processing notes: Tens of millions of unique TCR beta chains, about 10 million of them shared, were counted by a later analysis. Repertoires were generated with immunoSEQ multiplex PCR, while TCRdb's copy carries only in-frame clones and drops some. Clone size and the V and J calls come from that table; the DNA yielded D and trimming. Counted here are 70,000 to 80,000 clones, roughly 78% occurring once; the ten biggest clones make up 1.9%.

This sequence joins TRBV5-1 and TRBJ1-1, with D hard to call. The source is a man aged 18 to 30 in good health and CMV-seronegative. The specimen was PBMCs. CDR3 residues: CASSLVTATEAFF. DNA of the CDR3: TGCGCCAGCAGCTTGGTAACAGCTACTGAAGCTTTCTTT.